This is a list of T cell receptor beta chains from one sample in a study of cytomegalovirus exposure and HLA in healthy donors. Sequencing was performed with immunoSEQ multiplex PCR; in TCRdb, only in-frame clones are kept and a portion is missing. This sample's clone table lists approximately 100,000 clones. Material: PBMCs. The receptors were sampled from a middle-aged man in good health and CMV-seronegative. Each CDR3 is given with its conserved first and last residue. The D gene is left open where the match is weak.

V	D	J	DNA	CDR3
TRBV5-6	.	TRBJ1-2	TGTGCCAGCAGCTTGGTCTCAGGGTTTGGCTACACCTTC	CASSLVSGFGYTF
TRBV29-1	.	TRBJ2-5	TGCAGCGTTGAATTCCTCCAAGAGACCCAGTACTTC	CSVEFLQETQYF
TRBV30	.	TRBJ1-1	TGTGCCTGCCCCAGTTCGGGGACTGCTTCGGCTTTCTTT	CACPSSGTASAFF
TRBV15	.	TRBJ1-5	TGTGCCACCAGCTTCCTCCCCAATCAGCCCCAGCATTTT	CATSFLPNQPQHF
TRBV7-9	TRBD1	TRBJ2-7	TGTGCCAGCAGCTTCGGGTCAGGGGGCGGCGAGCAGTACTTC	CASSFGSGGGEQYF
TRBV6-5	TRBD1	TRBJ2-7	TGTGCCAGCAGTTATGACAGGGCTTCAGACTACGAGCAGTACTTC	CASSYDRASDYEQYF
TRBV27	TRBD1	TRBJ1-6	TGTGCCAGCAATTTATCGGGACAGTATAATTCACCCCTCCACTTT	CASNLSGQYNSPLHF
TRBV28	.	TRBJ2-7	TGTGCCAGCAGCCGGGGGAGCTACGAGCAGTACTTC	CASSRGSYEQYF
TRBV6-5	.	TRBJ2-7	TGTGCCAGCAGTCAAACCAGGGGTATTGGGAACGAGCAGTACTTC	CASSQTRGIGNEQYF
TRBV5-8	TRBD1	TRBJ1-1	TGTGCCAGCACCCGCGCGAGGGGGCTGAACACTGAAGCTTTCTTT	CASTRARGLNTEAFF
TRBV29-1	TRBD2	TRBJ2-5	TGCAGCGGGGGAAATGGGGGAGGGGAGACCCAGTACTTC	CSGGNGGGETQYF
TRBV5-1	.	TRBJ2-3	TGCGCCAGCAGCATAGGGGACAAAACAGATACGCAGTATTTT	CASSIGDKTDTQYF
TRBV6-6	.	TRBJ2-7	TGTGCCAGCAGCCCCCTACCCAACGATTACGAGCAGTACTTC	CASSPLPNDYEQYF
TRBV4-2	.	TRBJ2-2	TGTGCCAGCAGCCGCTTGGGGACTGCGAACACCGGGGAGCTGTTTTTT	CASSRLGTANTGELFF
TRBV14	.	TRBJ1-5	TGTGCCAGCAGCCAAGTTCTAGGTCAGCCCCAGCATTTT	CASSQVLGQPQHF
TRBV27	.	TRBJ2-7	TGTGCCAGCAGCACACAGCCTTCGAGCTCCTACGAGCAGTACTTC	CASSTQPSSSYEQYF
TRBV9	TRBD2	TRBJ2-7	TGTGCCAGCAGCCCATCCGGGACTAGCCCCCCGAAGGAGCAGTACTTC	CASSPSGTSPPKEQYF
TRBV6-5	TRBD2	TRBJ2-1	TGTGCCAGCAGGACTAGCGGGACCCTTTACAATGAGCAGTTCTTC	CASRTSGTLYNEQFF
TRBV6-4	TRBD1	TRBJ1-4	TGTGCCAGTAAGGGTACAGGGGGCAAACTGTTTTTT	CASKGTGGKLFF
TRBV28	.	TRBJ1-2	TGTGCCAGCAGTTTAAACTCGAGAGGCTACACCTTC	CASSLNSRGYTF
TRBV21-1	.	TRBJ2-2	TGTGCCAGCAGCGAAAGCGGGAGCAACACCGGGGAGCTGTTTTTT	CASSESGSNTGELFF
TRBV4-2	TRBD2	TRBJ2-1	TGTGCCAGCAGCCAAGATGCGGGACTAGCGGGGGCCCTCCTCAGTGAGCAGTTCTTC	CASSQDAGLAGALLSEQFF
TRBV5-3	.	TRBJ1-5	TGTGCCAGAAGCTTGGAATATAGCAATCAGCCCCAGCATTTT	CARSLEYSNQPQHF
TRBV7-2	.	TRBJ2-1	TGTGCCAGCAGCTCGGTAGCGGTATACAATGAGCAGTTCTTC	CASSSVAVYNEQFF
TRBV7-2	.	TRBJ2-5	TGTGCCAGCAGCTTAGGAGGAAACCAAGAGACCCAGTACTTC	CASSLGGNQETQYF
TRBV27	.	TRBJ2-1	TGTGCCAGCAGTTCACCCCAGGGGATTAAGCAGTTCTTC	CASSSPQGIKQFF
TRBV28	TRBD2	TRBJ2-7	TGTGCCAGCAGTTTATCAGGGACTAGCGGAACCTACGAGCAGTACTTC	CASSLSGTSGTYEQYF
TRBV29-1	.	TRBJ1-6	TGCAGCGTTGGGACAGACTATAATTCACCCCTCCACTTT	CSVGTDYNSPLHF
TRBV2	TRBD2	TRBJ2-1	TGTGCCAGCGCGTGGACTAGCGGGGGGAATGAGCAGTTCTTC	CASAWTSGGNEQFF
TRBV10-1	.	TRBJ1-3	TGCGCCAGCAGTGCCGCGGGGGCCTCTGGAAACACCATATATTTT	CASSAAGASGNTIYF
TRBV27	.	TRBJ2-3	TGTGCCAGCAGTTTAACAGCCACAGATACGCAGTATTTT	CASSLTATDTQYF
TRBV19	TRBD1	TRBJ1-3	TGTGCCAGTAGTTCAAACAGGGGACTTGCCTCTGGAAACACCATATATTTT	CASSSNRGLASGNTIYF
TRBV2	TRBD1	TRBJ2-7	TGTGCCAGCAGTGAAGGGGACAGGGCGCACGAGCAGTACTTC	CASSEGDRAHEQYF
TRBV28	.	TRBJ1-4	TGTGCCAGCGGTAAGGGGCAACTGAATGAAAAACTGTTTTTT	CASGKGQLNEKLFF
TRBV7-9	.	TRBJ1-6	TGTGCCAGCAGCTTAAAGGGAGGGTCTAATTCACCCCTCCACTTT	CASSLKGGSNSPLHF
TRBV5-1	.	TRBJ1-3	TGCGCCAGCAGCTTGGCGGGTTCTGGAAACACCATATATTTT	CASSLAGSGNTIYF